This is a list of T cell receptor beta chains from one sample in a study of control samples from healthy donors and cancer patients. Data came from immunoSEQ multiplex PCR; TCRdb stores just in-frame clones and leaves some out. This sample has some 130,000 clones, with approximately 92% found just once. Sequencing used blood. The receptors shown here come from a man between 18 and 29 years old in good health. CDR3s include the opening cysteine and the closing phenylalanine or tryptophan. D genes are given only for firm matches. Some rows mark clone size as missing; the rest say once, few, many or name a class of expanded clone.

abundance	d_gene	v_gene	j_gene	CDR3aa	CDR3nt
NA	NA	TRBV9	TRBJ1-1	CASSVGLGANTEAFF	TGTGCCAGCAGCGTTGGCTTGGGGGCAAACACTGAAGCTTTCTTT
once	NA	TRBV2	TRBJ1-2	CASSEVGRGAGYTF	TGTGCCAGCAGTGAAGTCGGCCGGGGGGCTGGCTACACCTTC
NA	TRBD2	TRBV3-1/TRBV3-2	TRBJ2-2	CASSPRAGGSGSGELFF	TGTGCCAGCAGCCCCCGGGCGGGGGGGTCAGGGAGCGGGGAGCTGTTTTTT
NA	TRBD2	TRBV13	TRBJ2-3	CASSPRTRASTDTQYF	TGTGCCAGCAGCCCCCGGACTAGAGCTAGCACAGATACGCAGTATTTT
many	NA	TRBV6-5	TRBJ1-2	CASSSAEARYTF	TGTGCCAGCAGCTCGGCGGAGGCGCGTTACACCTTC
NA	NA	TRBV9	TRBJ2-3	CASSSTGGDTQYF	TGTGCCAGCAGCTCCACCGGGGGAGATACGCAGTATTTT
NA	NA	TRBV2	TRBJ2-1	CASRGRGTEQFF	TGTGCCAGCAGAGGGCGTGGGACGGAGCAGTTCTTC
NA	TRBD1	TRBV7-7	TRBJ2-5	CASSMDRGMETQYF	TGTGCCAGCAGCATGGACAGGGGGATGGAGACCCAGTACTTC
NA	TRBD2	TRBV5-1	TRBJ2-5	CASSSGSVLAGGFRAQYF	TGCGCCAGCAGCTCGGGTTCTGTCCTAGCGGGGGGCTTTCGGGCCCAGTACTTC
once	TRBD1	TRBV6-1	TRBJ1-6	CASSEERGDRGRRYNSPLHF	TGTGCCAGCAGTGAAGAAAGAGGGGACAGGGGGCGACGCTATAATTCACCCCTCCACTTT
NA	TRBD2	TRBV6-1	TRBJ2-2	CASSELAGGPVGELFF	TGTGCCAGCAGTGAACTAGCGGGGGGGCCTGTCGGGGAGCTGTTTTTT
NA	NA	TRBV30	TRBJ2-3	CAWSPTPAAPDTQYF	TGTGCCTGGAGTCCAACCCCAGCGGCGCCAGATACGCAGTATTTT
NA	TRBD1	TRBV3-1/TRBV3-2	TRBJ2-2	CASSHWDRGSTGELFF	TGTGCCAGCAGCCACTGGGACAGGGGAAGCACCGGGGAGCTGTTTTTT
NA	NA	TRBV4-1	TRBJ1-2	CASSPLGLNGYTF	TGCGCCAGCAGCCCCCTTGGCTTAAATGGCTACACCTTC
NA	NA	TRBV24-1	TRBJ2-3	CATSDPDGTTDTQYF	TGTGCCACCAGTGATCCCGACGGAACCACAGATACGCAGTATTTT
NA	NA	TRBV5-4	TRBJ1-1	CASSLVPAGRPNTEAFF	TGTGCCAGCAGCTTGGTGCCGGCTGGTAGGCCGAACACTGAAGCTTTCTTT
NA	NA	TRBV29-1	TRBJ1-5	CSVEDGGTHGNPQHF	TGCAGCGTTGAAGATGGAGGGACTCACGGTAATCCCCAGCATTTT
NA	NA	TRBV15	TRBJ2-1	CATSREEAGPRFF	TGTGCCACCAGCAGAGAGGAGGCGGGACCGAGGTTCTTC
NA	TRBD1	TRBV5-4	TRBJ1-1	CASSSRTGTVGAFF	TGTGCCAGCAGCTCCAGGACAGGGACCGTTGGAGCTTTCTTT
NA	NA	TRBV27	TRBJ1-2	CASSVALADYGYTF	TGTGCCAGCAGTGTGGCACTTGCGGACTATGGCTACACCTTC
once	NA	TRBV5-1	TRBJ1-2	CASSLRTDFYGYTF	TGCGCCAGCAGCTTACGGACGGATTTCTATGGCTACACCTTC
NA	NA	TRBV24-1	TRBJ2-2	CATSDRGNTGELFF	TGTGCCACCAGCGATAGGGGCAACACCGGGGAGCTGTTTTTT
NA	NA	TRBV11-2	TRBJ2-1	CASSRLRGEKYNEQFF	TGTGCCAGCAGCCGCCTCCGCGGGGAAAAATACAATGAGCAGTTCTTC